Following are 5 T cell receptor beta chains from one sample sequenced in a study of blood T cells in healthy people across ages. The second PCR ran about 6 to 12 cycles with a sample-barcoded 5' primer and J-beta primers. TCRdb called the 5' RACE reads again in MiXCR, with one record for every CDR3 protein. The sample lists 650,000 to 800,000 distinct CDR3 sequences, 40% to 50% seen once, with around 21% in the top ten. The sequenced material came from blood. The receptor source for this set is a man aged 60-69 years in good health.

This clonotype has just a few counts. The chain uses TRBV20-1 and TRBJ2-7; possible D gene TRBD1, 6 bases. CDR1 is DFQATT and CDR2 is SNEGSKA in the germline V gene (reference sequence). The V end lost 6 bases, the J end lost 0 bases, and 12 bases lay between the germline ends. This CDR3 contains 13 residues. CDR3 sequence (DNA): TGCAGTGCCTGGCAGGGGTTCTCCTACGAGCAGTACTTC. Its protein product is CSAWQGFSYEQYF.

As for this clonotype: A read error may explain this, as a much larger clone is one base away. The CDR3 sequence is CSGATERSYEQYF. In DNA, the CDR3 is TGCAGCGGTGCTACAGAAAGATCCTACGAGCAGTACTTC. This rearrangement joins TRBV29-1 to TRBJ2-4; D is undetermined. The J call may be in error: the DNA end matches TRBJ2-7 better. Germline CDR1 SQVTM, CDR2 ANQGSEA. The CDR3 loop spans 13 amino acids.

This clonotype has a single count. This rearrangement joins TRBV6-6 to TRBJ2-7; 7 nucleotides match TRBD2. Germline V lookup: CDR1 MNHNY, CDR2 SVGAGI (reference sequence). Unmatched junction bases numbered 7, after V lost 2 bases and J lost 0 bases. The CDR3 extends over 16 amino acids. The CDR3 nucleotides are TGTGCCAGCAGTTACCCCCCGGGGGGAGACTCCTACGAGCAGTACTTC. The encoded protein is CASSYPPGGDSYEQYF.

V and J are TRBV6-6 and TRBJ1-4; 10 nucleotides align to TRBD1. The trim removed 6 bases at V and 10 bases at J, leaving 17 bases unmatched. The length of the CDR3 is 17 residues. The germline CDR1 and CDR2 sequences are MNHNY and SVGAGI (reference sequence). The CDR3 spells CASRRGQGFRTGGKLFF. In DNA form, the CDR3 reads TGTGCCAGCAGACGGGGACAGGGGTTCCGAACCGGGGGAAAACTGTTTTTT.

The J gene is TRBJ2-3, the V gene TRBV29-1, with TRBD1 identical over 7 bases. The germline CDR1 and CDR2 sequences are SQVTM and ANQGSEA. The V gene end was trimmed by 7 bases and the J gene end by 4 bases; junction bases not matched to a gene: 5. The CDR3 contains 12 residues. CDR3 coding DNA: TGCAGCGCCCCGACAGGGTCAGATACGCAGTATTTT. Residues: CSAPTGSDTQYF.